Reported below is one T cell receptor (beta chain). Which antigen it targets is not known. Base qualities are not provided; no much larger clone lies one nucleotide away. The library was generated by the immunoSEQ multiplex PCR assay. For the multiplex PCR, a mixture combining 60 forward primers for TCR Vbeta segments and 13 reverse primers for TCR Jbeta segments was used. The CDR3 region of rearranged TCR beta genes was amplified from genomic DNA by a multiplex PCR assay. The Illumina HiSeq System was used to sequence the amplified TCR beta libraries as 87-base-pair reads. The authors processed their data as follows. A later analysis counted 65 million to 90 million unique TCR beta chains across the 690 or so repertoires, and some 11 million of these chains were shared by at least two donors. Raw reads were error-corrected and collapsed into unique sequences with a nearest-neighbor algorithm that merged closely related sequences to remove PCR and sequencing errors. CDR3 sequences were aligned to IMGT reference sequences to assign V, D and J gene segments. For a sequence to be retained, a match of at least six nucleotides to both a V gene segment and a J gene segment was required. A rearrangement was called productive if the CDR3 had no stop codons and remained in frame with V and J, and every other rearrangement was called non-productive. CDR3 was defined according to IMGT convention as the region running from the second conserved V-encoded cysteine to the conserved J-encoded phenylalanine. In an earlier analysis of 550 to 650 of the donors, sequences lacking an unambiguous match to a single V gene segment were excluded. An earlier analysis of approximately 590 of the donors classified V segments as functional when productive rearrangements were above 56.7% and as segregating when the standard deviation between donors was above 5%. A statistical classification framework was built to diagnose cytomegalovirus status from the catalog of TCR beta chain sequences. A later analysis assigned V and J genes by comparing TCR nucleotide sequences with IMGT/GENE-DB human TR gene sequences. A later analysis assigned CDR3 sequences and most-parsimonious VDJ recombination scenarios with the TCRdist pipeline. In a later analysis, each TCR beta chain was defined by its CDR3 amino acid sequence together with its V-gene family, and reads lacking a unique V-gene family were excluded. In a later analysis, some 600 highly shared, low-generation-probability nucleotide sequences were removed to address suspected cross-contamination and a sequencing artifact. A later analysis calculated a clonal expansion index for each public chain from normalized within-repertoire ranks of inferred template counts. A later analysis computed generation probabilities with a VDJ recombination model fitted to out-of-frame rearrangements, and checked the results against IGoR. Hypergeometric tests were used in a later analysis to score TCR-TCR, TCR-HLA and TCR-CMV co-occurrence, with a repertoire-size bias correction applied to the TCR pairs. False discovery rates were estimated in a later analysis by permuting HLA or CMV assignments 20 times. In a later analysis, co-occurring TCRs were grouped using DBSCAN, and TCRdist sequence similarity was added for clustering within HLA-allele-positive subsets. Repertoires with fewer than 30,000 or more than 120,000 public chains, plus five repertoires with anomalous nucleotide sharing, were excluded from co-occurrence clustering. TCRdb stores this immuneACCESS table with in-frame sequences only. Part of the clones is absent; in the studies checked, under half of the shortfall reflects unresolved V genes, and no reason is known for the rest. Clonal size and the V and J genes are those of that table, whereas D and trimming came from the DNA. The sample includes 90,000 to 120,000 clones, with 74% observed a single time. The ten largest clones add up to 14% of the sample.

These data originate in a study of cytomegalovirus exposure and HLA in healthy donors (dated by TCRdb to the late 2010s). The study in broad terms: In an earlier analysis of several hundred of the donors, 276 Gb of sequence data and approximately 120 million unique TCR beta sequences from 180 million or so T cells were reported. An early release that covered approximately 600 HLA-typed donors contained approximately 320 gigabases of sequencing data and roughly 84 million unique TCR sequences. Of the roughly 400 genotyped donors, approximately 82% fell in the genetic ancestry cluster associated with self-reported Caucasian donors. The study was designed to test whether signatures of past pathogen exposure could be identified by cataloging public T cell receptors. Using immunosequencing, the study profiled T cell repertoires from approximately 700 subjects and related those repertoires to cytomegalovirus serostatus. Along with the 666-subject first cohort, a separate validation cohort of over a hundred different subjects was used. To predict cytomegalovirus infection status, the study combined high-throughput TCR immunosequencing, statistical association of individual TCRs with disease status, and machine learning. A later analysis re-analyzed previously published TCR beta repertoires from 650 to 800 donors and added high-resolution HLA genotyping to study TCR occurrence patterns. Rather than using new phenotypic data, the later analysis identified candidate immune exposures from TCR beta sequences and from how often those sequences occurred across donors. To decide whether each TCR beta V gene segment behaved as functional or pseudogenic, an earlier analysis of several hundred of the donors relied on high-throughput TCR beta sequencing. Donor age, sex, ethnicity and CMV serostatus were collected together with the repertoire data. Genome-wide SNP genotypes for about three fifths of the roughly 670 donors were used in a later genetic analysis, which treated that subset as a discovery cohort. All discovery cohort repertoires had been generated using a single sequencing platform. Both class I and class II loci were covered by HLA typing, at four-digit resolution. The number of donors typed differed by locus, with 629-630 for A, B, C, DRB1 and DQB1, around 500 for DQA1, 606 for DPA1, and roughly 450 for DPB1. Four or five DR-DQ haplotypes were treated as single units for association and clustering because of strong linkage in the cohort. On average, around 240,000 unique TCR beta nucleotide sequences were sequenced per donor among about 400 genotyped donors of the cohort, with about 19% of those sequences being non-productive. Broad study findings and their caveats: Compared with equally common non-associated chains, HLA-associated TCR beta chains in a later analysis were more clonally expanded and had lower generation probabilities. According to the authors, the approach could potentially be generalized to other disease states and immunological phenotypes. Several of the top co-occurrence clusters appeared to be linked to parvovirus B19, influenza, CMV and Epstein-Barr virus, according to a later analysis. Most TCR sequences were seen in very few donors, while some public TCRs were found in many individuals. A later genetic analysis reported fewer N-insertions in productive TCRs among donors in an Asian-associated ancestry cluster than the roughly 670-donor mean. Linkage disequilibrium might explain the correlated functional status among segregating V segments, but an unknown experimental factor could not be excluded. The 87-base-pair reads could not distinguish some IMGT-functional V segments, including TRBV6-2 and TRBV6-3, so those segments were excluded. In a later analysis, TCR association rates were found to vary across HLA loci, with the most associated TCRs seen for DRB1 alleles and the fewest for HLA-C alleles. V-gene and J-gene trimming of TCR beta chains was associated with a missense DCLRE1C variant in a later genetic analysis, and the association was replicated in an independent cohort. For the cohort, immune exposure information was limited to CMV serostatus. The classifier was reported to diagnose cytomegalovirus status with high specificity and sensitivity in both the original and validation cohorts. Specific HLA alleles were associated with 15,000 to 20,000 TCR beta sequences at a false discovery rate of 0.05 in a later analysis. An earlier analysis of roughly 570 of the donors showed that most TCR beta V segments appeared in productive rearrangements either about 87% or about 30% of the time, which broadly matched IMGT annotations. Most CMV-associated TCR beta chains appeared to be HLA-restricted in a later analysis, and the HLA associations seemed to be driven largely by CMV exposure. When HLA alleles, especially DR and DQ, strongly co-occurred, attributing TCR associations to individual alleles was difficult. A further reported finding was that TCR beta sequences accurately predicted the HLA-A and HLA-B alleles for most subjects in the first cohort. Only TCR beta chains were sequenced in this cohort, and the absence of alpha or paired-chain data limited detectable features. In vitro tests confirmed that a few of the cytomegalovirus-associated TCR beta chains recognize cytomegalovirus antigens. Sequencing depth was assumed to be roughly uniform across donors in the presence/absence analyses, though that assumption may not hold. HLA typing was unavailable for some donors at each locus, so association tests used only the typed subset. A cluster of highly shared sequence variants was judged likely to represent a technical artifact of the sequencing pipeline. A total of 164 TCR beta chains were listed by the study as associated with cytomegalovirus. Because counts were too low, roughly 17 rarely observed V segments, including chromosome 9 orphons, were left out of the earlier analysis of about 500 of the donors.

Deletion took 4 bases off V and 4 bases off J, with a span of 5 bases between the germline ends. The CDR3 contains 12 residues, cysteine and phenylalanine counted. Just CDR3 DNA is preserved here, 36 bases in frame from base 1. Taken from the germline V gene, the CDR1 and CDR2 loops are SGHTA and FQGNSA. In total, roughly 670 healthy bone marrow donors made up the cohort. Cohort members were all nominally healthy when sampled, although unrecorded immune exposures were likely present. The donor was CMV seropositive and belonged to the group of 250 to 300 seropositive cohort members. A peripheral blood sample was provided by each donor, and peripheral blood mononuclear cells were used for TCR beta sequencing. Genomic DNA was extracted from the blood cell samples with the Qiagen DNeasy Blood Extraction Kit.

The sequence came from a woman between 35 and 50 years old in good health and CMV-seropositive. The sample comprised PBMCs. The rearranged chain carries TRBV7-2 and TRBJ1-3, with the D segment identity uncertain. CDR3 protein: CASSSQGNTIYF. The DNA sequence follows: TGTGCCAGCAGCTCTCAGGGAAACACCATATATTTT.